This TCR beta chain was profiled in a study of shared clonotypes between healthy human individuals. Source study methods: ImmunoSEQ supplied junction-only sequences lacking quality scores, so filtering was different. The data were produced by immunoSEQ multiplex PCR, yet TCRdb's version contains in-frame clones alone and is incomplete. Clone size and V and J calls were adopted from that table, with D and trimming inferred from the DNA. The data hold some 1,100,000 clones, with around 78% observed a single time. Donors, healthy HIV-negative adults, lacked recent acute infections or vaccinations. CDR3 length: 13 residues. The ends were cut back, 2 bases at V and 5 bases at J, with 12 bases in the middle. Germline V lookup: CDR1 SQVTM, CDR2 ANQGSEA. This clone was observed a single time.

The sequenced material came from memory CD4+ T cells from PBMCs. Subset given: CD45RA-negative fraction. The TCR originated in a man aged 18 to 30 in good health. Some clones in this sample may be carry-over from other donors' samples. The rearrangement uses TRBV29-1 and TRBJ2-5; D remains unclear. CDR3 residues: CSVESSVRETQYF. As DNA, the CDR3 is TGCAGCGTTGAATCTTCGGTCAGGGAGACCCAGTACTTC.